These 24 T cell receptor beta chains originate from one sample sequenced in a study of breast tumors, draining lymph nodes, adjacent tissues. TCRdb reanalysed the multiplex PCR reads using MiXCR and keeps one entry per CDR3 protein. The table records 190,000 or so distinct CDR3 sequences, over 25% of them present only once. Samples came from axillary lymph nodes draining the breast cancer. Sequencing input: axillary lymph node tissue. These receptors came from a female donor with breast cancer. Some clones in this sample may be carry-over from other donors' samples.

This clonotype was observed at least ten times. The chain joins TRBV20-1 to TRBJ1-6; D remains ambiguous. V shed 1 base and J shed 7 bases, with 11 bases lying between them. The CDR3 totals 14 residues. Germline CDR1 DFQATT, CDR2 SNEGSKA (reference sequence). The CDR3 DNA reads as TGCAGTGCTAGAGGACGGATTACAAATTCACCCCTCCACTTT. Its translation: CSARGRITNSPLHF.

This clonotype was found a few times. A read error is likely, as this CDR3 ends without the conserved phenylalanine or tryptophan. It is unclear where the CDR3 begins or ends on the DNA, so no DNA is shown, and the CDR3 is as TCRdb lists it. V and J are TRBV7-2 and TRBJ1-2. The V gene's germline CDR1 is SGHTA and CDR2 FQGNSA. The length of the CDR3 is 10 amino acids, counting both ends. The CDR3 loop reads CASSLRVGTS.

About this clonotype: A junction end diverges from the germline sequence, so it may reflect a read error. V is TRBV7-2 and J is TRBJ2-7; weak D call: TRBD2 (6 bases). The CDR3 is 19 residues long. CDR1 SGHTA and CDR2 FQGNSA come from the germline V gene. CDR3 residues: CASGLGTGTGLRLRYEQYF. As DNA, the CDR3 is TGTGCCAGCGGCTTGGGAACCGGGACTGGCCTACGGTTACGGTACGAGCAGTACTTC. The variable domain in full, completed from reference TRBV7-2 and TRBJ2-7, reads GAGVSQSPSNKVTEKGKDVELRCDPISGHTALYWYRQSLGQGLEFLIYFQGNSAPDKSGLPSDRFSAERTGGSVSTLTIQRTQQEDSAVYLCASGLGTGTGLRLRYEQYFGPGTRLTVT.

About this clonotype itself: This may arise from a read error, as a much more abundant clone is one base away. The genes are TRBV11-3 and TRBJ2-1; TRBD2 agrees at 10 bases. The CDR3 is made up of 16 amino acids. CDR1 SGHNT and CDR2 YENEEA come from the germline V gene. CDR3 sequence reads: CASSLGTSVRGNGQFF. The CDR3, as DNA: TGTGCCAGCAGCCTCGGGACTAGCGTAAGGGGTAATGGGCAGTTCTTC.

This rearrangement joins TRBV27 to TRBJ2-3; TRBD2 matches at 8 bases. V shed 2 bases, J shed 5 bases, and the junction held 3 bases outside the gene matches. Germline CDR1 and CDR2: MNHEY and SMNVEV (reference sequence). CDR3 length equals 14 residues. The CDR3 spells CASSLAGGKDTQYF. The CDR3, as DNA: TGTGCCAGCAGTTTAGCGGGAGGAAAAGATACGCAGTATTTT.

The CDR3 sequence: CASRHPNDEQFF. In DNA, the CDR3 is TGTGCCAGCAGGCACCCGAACGATGAGCAGTTCTTC. The rearrangement links TRBV6-1 to TRBJ2-1; D is undetermined. Germline CDR1 is MNHNS and CDR2 is SASEGT. The ends were cut back, 6 bases at V and 8 bases at J, with 11 bases in the middle. This CDR3 contains 12 residues.

The J gene is TRBJ2-6, the V gene TRBV13; D could derive from TRBD1 or TRBD2 (6 bases each). CDR3 length: 18 amino acids. Germline V gene lookup returns CDR1 PRHDT and CDR2 FYEKMQ (reference sequence). V was pared by 1 base and J by 2 bases, with 15 bases between. The CDR3 is CASSLEGGRRAGANVLTF. The CDR3 DNA reads TGTGCCAGCAGCTTAGAGGGGGGCAGACGGGCTGGGGCCAACGTCCTGACTTTC. Drawing the rest from reference TRBV13 and TRBJ2-6, the complete variable domain is AAGVIQSPRHLIKEKRETATLKCYPIPRHDTVYWYQQGPGQDPQFLISFYEKMQSDKGSIPDRFSAQQFSDYHSELNMSSLELGDSALYFCASSLEGGRRAGANVLTFGAGSRLTVL.

The sample holds many counts of this clonotype. V is TRBV5-6 and J is TRBJ2-3, with 10 bases fitting TRBD2. Looked up from germline, CDR1 is SGHDT and CDR2 is YYEEEE. V gave up 1 base and J gave up 0 bases; unmatched junction bases: 8. There are 18 residues in the CDR3. The CDR3 DNA sequence: TGTGCCAGCAGCTTGTTTGGGGCTAGCGGGGGCAGCACAGATACGCAGTATTTT. Encoded protein: CASSLFGASGGSTDTQYF.

This clonotype was observed many times. This rearrangement joins TRBV10-2 to TRBJ2-1; 10 nucleotides align to TRBD2. V was clipped by 5 bases and J by 1 base; unmatched bases: 8. The CDR3 covers 17 residues. Germline CDR1 reads WSHSY; CDR2 reads SAAADI. Written as DNA, the CDR3 is TGCGCCAGCAGTTCTAGCGGGAGAAGAAGGTCCTACAATGAGCAGTTCTTC. Protein product: CASSSSGRRRSYNEQFF.

This clonotype was found once. One base away lies a much larger clone, so this may be a sequencing read error. The chain uses TRBV19 and TRBJ2-2; either TRBD1 or TRBD2 may supply D (6 bases each). The CDR3 loop spans 15 amino acids. In germline, CDR1 is LNHDA, CDR2 SQIVND (reference sequence). The CDR3 sequence: CAISRGRRGTGELLF. The CDR3 DNA is TGTGCCATCAGCAGGGGCAGGCGGGGCACCGGGGAGCTGCTTTTT.

This clonotype showed up many times. V and J are TRBV2 and TRBJ1-6; no clear D gene. This CDR3 spans 15 amino acids. In germline, CDR1 is SNHLY, CDR2 FYNNEI. The V and J ends lost 5 bases and 9 bases respectively, with 17 bases between them. Here the CDR3 reads CASSPAQRQPSPLHF. CDR3 nucleotide sequence: TGTGCCAGCAGTCCTGCCCAGCGACAACCTTCACCCCTCCACTTT.

This clonotype was picked up many times. The chain joins TRBV4-1 to TRBJ2-6; 11 nucleotides align to TRBD1. Looked up from germline, CDR1 is MGHRA and CDR2 is YSYEKL. The CDR3 is 17 amino acids. V dropped 4 bases and J dropped 4; count of bases not matched to a gene: 6. DNA for the CDR3: TGCGCCAGCAGCCCAGGACAGGGGGCATCAGGGGCCAACGTCCTGACTTTC. This encodes CASSPGQGASGANVLTF.

This clonotype was recorded many times. The gene calls are TRBV19 and TRBJ2-1; D possibly uses TRBD1 or TRBD2 (5 bases each). V dropped 1 base and J dropped 7 bases, with 11 bases sitting between them. This CDR3 region has 14 residues. CDR1 is LNHDA, CDR2 SQIVND, per germline (reference sequence). The CDR3 region is CASSIAGTINEQFF. The CDR3 bases are TGTGCCAGTAGTATAGCCGGGACCATTAATGAGCAGTTCTTC.

For this clonotype: The junction and the germline gene differ at one end; a read error may be behind it. The chain employs TRBV3-1 and TRBJ1-1; maybe TRBD1 (6 bases). The CDR3 is 15 amino acids. The V gene's germline CDR1 is LGHDT and CDR2 YNNKEL (reference sequence). CDR3 nucleotide sequence: TGTGCCAGCAGCCCCTGGTTAACAGGGAACACTGGAGCTTTCTTT. Translation: CASSPWLTGNTGAFF.

This clonotype was seen ten or more times. The J gene is TRBJ2-5, the V gene TRBV15; D call uncertain. Germline lookup yields CDR1 LNHNV and CDR2 YYDKDF (reference sequence). V was shortened by 4 bases and J by 5 bases, with 17 bases between the two germline ends. The length of the CDR3 is 15 residues. The CDR3 coding sequence is TGTGCCACCAGCATAAACCTAGGGTACGGGGAGACCCAGTACTTC. It yields the protein CATSINLGYGETQYF.

In its sample, this clonotype was seen many times. V is TRBV20-1 and J is TRBJ2-3, with 11 bases fitting TRBD2. Germline lookup yields CDR1 DFQATT and CDR2 SNEGSKA (reference sequence). The J segment lost 5 bases and the V segment lost 3 bases, leaving 4 bases of the junction unmatched. The CDR3 covers 14 residues. CDR3 sequence: CSARTSGTRDTQYF. As DNA, the CDR3 is TGCAGTGCTAGGACTAGCGGGACGAGAGATACGCAGTATTTT.

This chain connects TRBV2 to TRBJ2-2, with 9 bases identical to TRBD2. J gave up 0 bases and V 6 bases, and 2 bases lay outside the gene matches. The CDR3 sequence is 15 residues long. Per germline, CDR1 SNHLY and CDR2 FYNNEI. The CDR3 spells CASRSSGANTGELFF. The CDR3 DNA sequence: TGTGCCAGCAGGTCTAGCGGGGCGAACACCGGGGAGCTGTTTTTT.

This clonotype was observed at least ten times. The DNA for the CDR3 is TGTGCCAGCAGTTACCTACGGGGGAATGAGCAGTTCTTC. It is translated as CASSYLRGNEQFF. The chain has TRBV6-5 and TRBJ2-1, with D tentatively TRBD2 (6 bases). CDR3 length: 13 amino acids. The ends were cut back, 2 bases at V and 7 bases at J, with 9 bases in the middle. From germline, CDR1 is MNHEY and CDR2 SVGAGI.

In this sample, this clonotype turned up many times. This chain links TRBV6-6 with TRBJ2-3; TRBD1 matches at 7 bases. In germline, CDR1 is MNHNY, CDR2 SVGAGI (reference sequence). CDR3 length: 15 amino acids. The ends lost 4 bases at V and 2 bases at J; junction bases unmatched: 6. Written as DNA, the CDR3 is TGTGCCAGCAGTTTTGGGACAGCCTACACAGATACGCAGTATTTT. It yields the protein CASSFGTAYTDTQYF.

This clonotype was detected only a few times. V gene TRBV2 combines with J gene TRBJ1-1, with 7 bases identical to TRBD1. The V and J ends lost 2 bases and 7 bases, in that order; junction bases with no gene match: 4. This CDR3 contains 13 residues. Germline V CDR1 and CDR2: SNHLY, FYNNEI. CDR3 in DNA: TGTGCCAGCAGTGAAAATTGGGACAGTGAAGCTTTCTTT. Amino acid sequence: CASSENWDSEAFF.

In its sample, this clonotype was seen many times. The chain is built from TRBV20-1 and TRBJ1-3; D is perhaps TRBD1 (6 bases). CDR3 length: 15 residues. Germline CDR1 is DFQATT and CDR2 is SNEGSKA (reference sequence). Deletions cut 4 bases from V and 0 bases from J, with 13 bases between. CDR3 DNA sequence: TGCAGTGCTACCCCCGGGGGGCTCTCTGGAAACACCATATATTTT. It codes for CSATPGGLSGNTIYF.

This clonotype was recorded many times. The chain links TRBV10-2 to TRBJ1-5; TRBD1 matches 9 bases. The CDR3 loop spans 15 amino acids. The junction had 8 bases not matched to a gene; V was cut back by 6 bases and J by 5 bases. Germline values: CDR1 WSHSY, CDR2 SAAADI. The CDR3 loop is CASRAHRDRDQPQHF. The DNA for the CDR3 is TGCGCCAGCAGAGCTCACCGGGACAGGGATCAGCCCCAGCATTTT.

This clonotype came up once. V and J are TRBV24-1 and TRBJ1-3; D is perhaps TRBD1 (5 bases). The germline CDR1 and CDR2 sequences are KGHDR and SFDVKD. Trimming took off 4 bases at V and 7 bases at J, with 22 bases between the two ends. The CDR3 runs to 17 residues. CDR3 residues: CATSDPRLAGGSNTIYF. The DNA for the CDR3 is TGTGCCACCAGTGACCCTCGACTAGCGGGGGGGTCGAACACCATATATTTT.

This clonotype was recorded at least ten times. The chain combines TRBV19 with TRBJ1-6; D is possibly TRBD1 (6 bases). CDR1 is LNHDA and CDR2 is SQIVND in the germline V gene (reference sequence). CDR3 size: 13 residues. Trimming removed 10 bases from V and 7 bases from J, with 14 bases in between. DNA for the CDR3: TGTGCCACTTCGGGGACAAGGAATTCACCCCTCCACTTT. Translation: CATSGTRNSPLHF.